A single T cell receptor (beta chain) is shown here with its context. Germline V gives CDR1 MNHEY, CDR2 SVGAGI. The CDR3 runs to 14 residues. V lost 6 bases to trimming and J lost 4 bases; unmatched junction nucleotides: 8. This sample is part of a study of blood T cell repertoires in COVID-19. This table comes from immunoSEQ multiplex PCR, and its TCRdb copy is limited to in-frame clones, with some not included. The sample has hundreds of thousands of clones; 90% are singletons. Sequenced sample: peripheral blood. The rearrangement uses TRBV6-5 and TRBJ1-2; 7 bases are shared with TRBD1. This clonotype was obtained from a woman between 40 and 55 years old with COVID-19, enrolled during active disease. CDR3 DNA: TGTGCCAGCAGCCGCCTAGGACAGGTCTATGGCTACACCTTC. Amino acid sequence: CASSRLGQVYGYTF.